These T cell receptor beta chains were read from a single sample in a study of vaccination and CD4 T cells after COVID-19. TCRdb called the PCR reads again in MiXCR, with one record for every CDR3 protein. The sample holds roughly 10,000 distinct CDR3 sequences, approximately 60% seen once. Their antigen targets remain unknown. Material: CD4+ T cells from blood, cultured in vitro. All receptors derive from a human donor who had recovered from COVID-19. Each CDR3 is given with its conserved first and last residue. D genes are given only for firm matches. Clone size is shown for a subset of rows, as once, few, many or a class of expanded clone.

D	size	V	J	CDR3	DNA
TRBD2	few	TRBV7-2	TRBJ2-7	CASSLGREGEQYF	TGTGCCAGCAGCTTAGGCAGGGAGGGCGAGCAGTACTTC
.	.	TRBV11-3	TRBJ1-1	CASSWRSQPEAFF	TGTGCCAGCAGCTGGCGGTCCCAGCCTGAAGCTTTCTTT
.	.	TRBV6-4	TRBJ2-3	CASSEYVSLTDTQYF	TGTGCCAGCAGTGAGTACGTTTCACTCACAGATACGCAGTATTTT
.	.	TRBV12-3/TRBV12-4	TRBJ1-5	CASSFTLRRGQPQHF	TGTGCCAGCAGTTTTACCTTACGTCGGGGGCAGCCCCAGCATTTT
.	few	TRBV11-3	TRBJ1-1	CASSLVRVTEAFF	TGTGCCAGCAGCTTGGTTAGGGTCACTGAAGCTTTCTTT
TRBD1	once	TRBV6-1	TRBJ1-1	CASSEAATGGQSEAFF	TGTGCCAGCAGTGAAGCGGCGACAGGGGGCCAATCTGAAGCTTTCTTT
.	once	TRBV7-3	TRBJ2-2	CASSIPRAGAGEPFF	TGTGCCAGCAGCATCCCCCGGGCGGGGGCCGGGGAGCCGTTTTTT
TRBD1	once	TRBV12-3/TRBV12-4	TRBJ1-1	CASMRDRVGNTEAFF	TGTGCCAGCATGAGGGACAGGGTGGGGAACACTGAAGCTTTCTTT
.	.	TRBV27	TRBJ1-3	CASRPAGAGNTIYF	TGTGCCAGCAGACCCGCGGGGGCTGGAAACACCATATATTTT
.	.	TRBV25-1	TRBJ1-4	CASMEAGNRNEKLFF	TGTGCCAGCATGGAGGCGGGCAACCGAAATGAAAAACTGTTTTTT